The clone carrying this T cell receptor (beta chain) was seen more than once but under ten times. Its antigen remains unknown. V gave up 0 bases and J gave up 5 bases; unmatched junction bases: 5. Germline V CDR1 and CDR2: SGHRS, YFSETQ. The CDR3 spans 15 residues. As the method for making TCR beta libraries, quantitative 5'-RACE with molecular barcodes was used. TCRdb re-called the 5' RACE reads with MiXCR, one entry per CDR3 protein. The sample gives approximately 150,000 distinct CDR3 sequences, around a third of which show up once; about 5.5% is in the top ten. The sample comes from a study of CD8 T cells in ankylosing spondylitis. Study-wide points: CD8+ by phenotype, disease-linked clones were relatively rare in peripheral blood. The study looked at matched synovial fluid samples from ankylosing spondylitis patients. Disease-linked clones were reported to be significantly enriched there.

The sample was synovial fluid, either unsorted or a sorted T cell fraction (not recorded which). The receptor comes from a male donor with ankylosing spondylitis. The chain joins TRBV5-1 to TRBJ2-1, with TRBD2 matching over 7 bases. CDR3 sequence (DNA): TGCGCCAGCAGCTTGGGACTAGCCCTCAACAATGAGCAGTTCTTC. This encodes CASSLGLALNNEQFF.